This TCR beta chain was identified in a study of quantifying T cell responses using KT2 cells. Study details: RNA was reverse transcribed with TCR alpha and beta constant-region primers. Findings of the study overall: The number of KT2 alpha and beta sequences was a linear function of input KT2 cells.

This CDR3 has 16 residues. V gave up 4 bases and J gave up 4 bases; unmatched junction bases: 8. Germline lookup yields CDR1 MDHEN and CDR2 SYDVKM. The cDNA 3' end received a ligated oligonucleotide with a UMI. An equimolar mix of RC1.1 and RC1.2 primed the beta chain across TRBC1 and TRBC2. In TCRdb, the UMI-ligation and nested PCR reads were re-called with MiXCR into one record per CDR3 protein. The data contain approximately 46,000 distinct CDR3 sequences, approximately 10% of them singletons. Known numbers of the T cell clone KT2 were added to PBMC. Different KT2-to-PBMC ratios were created with a constant PBMC count. A note on this clonotype: Its antigen is not known.

The sample was PBMCs spiked with cells of the T cell clone KT2. This rearrangement joins TRBV28 to TRBJ2-1; 9 bases are shared with TRBD1. This sequence originates from a human donor. The CDR3 loop reads CASSSSRDRAYNEQFF. The CDR3, as DNA: TGTGCCAGCAGTTCATCCCGGGACAGGGCTTACAATGAGCAGTTCTTC.